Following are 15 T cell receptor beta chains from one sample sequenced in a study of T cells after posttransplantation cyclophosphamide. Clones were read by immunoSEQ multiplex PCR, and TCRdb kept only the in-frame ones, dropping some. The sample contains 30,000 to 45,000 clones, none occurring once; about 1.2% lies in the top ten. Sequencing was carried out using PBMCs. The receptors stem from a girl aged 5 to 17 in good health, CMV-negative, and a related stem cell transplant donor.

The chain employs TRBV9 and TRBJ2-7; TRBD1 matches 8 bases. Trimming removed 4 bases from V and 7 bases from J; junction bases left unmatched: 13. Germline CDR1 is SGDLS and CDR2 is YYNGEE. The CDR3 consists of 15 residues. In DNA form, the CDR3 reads TGTGCCAGCAGCCCCCACGCCAGGGGGCTTGGGGAGCAGTACTTC. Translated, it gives CASSPHARGLGEQYF.

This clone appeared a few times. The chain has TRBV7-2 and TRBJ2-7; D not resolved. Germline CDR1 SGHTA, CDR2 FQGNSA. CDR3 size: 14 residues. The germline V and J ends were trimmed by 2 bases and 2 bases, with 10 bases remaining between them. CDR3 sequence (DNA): TGTGCCAGCAGCTTAACGCCTACCACCTACGAGCAGTACTTC. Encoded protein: CASSLTPTTYEQYF.

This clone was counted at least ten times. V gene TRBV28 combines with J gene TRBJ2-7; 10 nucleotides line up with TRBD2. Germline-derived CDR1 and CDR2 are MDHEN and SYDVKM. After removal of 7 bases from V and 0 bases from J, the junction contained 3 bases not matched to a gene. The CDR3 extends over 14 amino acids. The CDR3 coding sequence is TGTGCCAGCACCAAGCGGGAGGGCTCCTACGAGCAGTACTTC. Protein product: CASTKREGSYEQYF.

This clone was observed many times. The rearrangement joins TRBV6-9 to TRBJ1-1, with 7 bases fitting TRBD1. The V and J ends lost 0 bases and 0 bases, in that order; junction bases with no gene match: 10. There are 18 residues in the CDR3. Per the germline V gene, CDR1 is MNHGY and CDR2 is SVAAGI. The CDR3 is CASSYSMLQGPLNTEAFF. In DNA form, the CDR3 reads TGTGCCAGCAGTTATTCAATGCTACAGGGGCCTCTGAACACTGAAGCTTTCTTT.

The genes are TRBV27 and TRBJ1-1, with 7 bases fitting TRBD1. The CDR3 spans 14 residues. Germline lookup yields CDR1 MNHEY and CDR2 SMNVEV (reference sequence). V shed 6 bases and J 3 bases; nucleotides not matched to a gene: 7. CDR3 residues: CASRAGGVYTEAFF. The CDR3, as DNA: TGTGCCAGCAGGGCAGGGGGAGTTTACACTGAAGCTTTCTTT.

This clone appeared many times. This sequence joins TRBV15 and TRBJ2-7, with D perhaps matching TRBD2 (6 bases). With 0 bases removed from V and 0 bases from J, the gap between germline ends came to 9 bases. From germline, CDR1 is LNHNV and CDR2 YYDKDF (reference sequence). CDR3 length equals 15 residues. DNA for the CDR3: TGTGCCACCAGCAGAGAGGGGGGTTTCTCCTACGAGCAGTACTTC. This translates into CATSREGGFSYEQYF. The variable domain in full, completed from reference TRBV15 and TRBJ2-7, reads DAMVIQNPRYQVTQFGKPVTLSCSQTLNHNVMYWYQQKSSQAPKLLFHYYDKDFNNEADTPDNFQSRRPNTSFCFLDIRSPGLGDTAMYLCATSREGGFSYEQYFGPGTRLTVT.

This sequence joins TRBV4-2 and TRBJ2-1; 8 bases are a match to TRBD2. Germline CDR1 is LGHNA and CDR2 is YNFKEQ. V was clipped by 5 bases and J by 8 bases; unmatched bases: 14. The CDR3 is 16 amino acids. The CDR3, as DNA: TGTGCCAGCAGCGCGGCGGGACTAGGGGTGGCAGATGAGCAGTTCTTC. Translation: CASSAAGLGVADEQFF.

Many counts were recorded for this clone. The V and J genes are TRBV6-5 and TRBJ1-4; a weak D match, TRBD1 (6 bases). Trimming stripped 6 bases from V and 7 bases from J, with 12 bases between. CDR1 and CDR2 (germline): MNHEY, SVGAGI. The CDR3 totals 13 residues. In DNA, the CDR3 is TGTGCCAGCAGGGGGGCAGGAGGTGAAAAACTGTTTTTT. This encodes CASRGAGGEKLFF.

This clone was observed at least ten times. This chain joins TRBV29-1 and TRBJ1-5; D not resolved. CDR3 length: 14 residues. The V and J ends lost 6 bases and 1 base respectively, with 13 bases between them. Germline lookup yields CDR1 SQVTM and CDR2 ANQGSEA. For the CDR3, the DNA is TGCAGCGTCGCGACCGGGAGCAGCAATCAGCCCCAGCATTTT. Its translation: CSVATGSSNQPQHF.

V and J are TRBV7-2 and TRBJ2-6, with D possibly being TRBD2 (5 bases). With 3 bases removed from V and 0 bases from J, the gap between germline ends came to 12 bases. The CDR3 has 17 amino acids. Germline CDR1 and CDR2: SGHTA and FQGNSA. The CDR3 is CASSFRGGNSGANVLTF. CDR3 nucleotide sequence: TGTGCCAGCAGCTTCCGGGGTGGTAACTCTGGGGCCAACGTCCTGACTTTC.

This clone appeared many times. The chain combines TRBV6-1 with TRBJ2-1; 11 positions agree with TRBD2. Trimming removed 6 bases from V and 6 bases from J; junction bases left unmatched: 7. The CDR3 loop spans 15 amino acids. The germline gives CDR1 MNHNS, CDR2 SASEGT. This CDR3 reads CASSPLAGVVNEQFF. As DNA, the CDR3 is TGTGCCAGCAGCCCACTAGCGGGAGTAGTCAATGAGCAGTTCTTC.

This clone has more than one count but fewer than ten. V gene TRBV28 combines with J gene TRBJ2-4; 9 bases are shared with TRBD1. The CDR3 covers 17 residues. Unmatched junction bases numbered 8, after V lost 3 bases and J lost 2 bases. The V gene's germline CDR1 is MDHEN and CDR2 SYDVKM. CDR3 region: CASSFQWTGEPKNIQYF. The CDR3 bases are TGTGCCAGCAGTTTCCAGTGGACAGGGGAGCCCAAAAACATTCAGTACTTC.

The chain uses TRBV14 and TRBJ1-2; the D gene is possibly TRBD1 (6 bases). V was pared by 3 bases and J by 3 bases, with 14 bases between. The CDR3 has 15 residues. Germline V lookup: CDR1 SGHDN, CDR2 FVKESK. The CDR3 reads CASSHDRRWDYGYTF. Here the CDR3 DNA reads TGTGCCAGCAGCCACGACAGGCGGTGGGACTATGGCTACACCTTC. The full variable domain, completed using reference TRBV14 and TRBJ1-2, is EAGVTQFPSHSVIEKGQTVTLRCDPISGHDNLYWYRRVMGKEIKFLLHFVKESKQDESGMPNNRFLAERTGGTYSTLKVQPAELEDSGVYFCASSHDRRWDYGYTFGSGTRLTVV.

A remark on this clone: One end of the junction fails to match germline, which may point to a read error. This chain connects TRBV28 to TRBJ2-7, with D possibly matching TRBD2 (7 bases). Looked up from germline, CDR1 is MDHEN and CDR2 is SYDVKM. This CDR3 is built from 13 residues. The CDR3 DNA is TGTGCCAGTCGGTCGGGGGGCCGCAACGAGCAGCACTTC. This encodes CASRSGGRNEQHF.

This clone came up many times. CDR3 sequence (DNA): TGTGCCAGCTCCACTAGCGGGGGTCCCTACGAGCAGTACTTC. The encoded protein is CASSTSGGPYEQYF. The J gene is TRBJ2-7, the V gene TRBV7-3; 11 bases are a match to TRBD2. CDR1 and CDR2 (germline): SGHTA, FQGTGA. V trimming: 8 bases; J trimming: 2 bases; junction bases outside the gene matches: 5. The CDR3 runs 14 residues.